The rows below give T cell receptor beta chains drawn from one sample of a study of long-term antiretroviral therapy in people with HIV. TCRdb keeps only in-frame clones here, not all; method: immunoSEQ multiplex PCR. The data show about 33,000 clones, with roughly 80% seen just once and around 7.5% held by the top ten. The sample here was unsorted PBMCs, taken 2 years after starting antiretroviral therapy. Receptors originate from a woman aged 45-65 years with HIV. The conserved cysteine and the conserved F or W are not part of the CDR3 here. Fields, in order: J gene, V gene, CDR3 protein.

>TRBJ2-7|TRBV27
ASSFGTGGYEQY
>TRBJ2-5|TRBV27
ASSSFGATETQY
>TRBJ1-3|TRBV7-9
ASSLAPTGGGNTIY
>TRBJ1-1|TRBV5-1
ASSLGTAQEAF
>TRBJ2-6|TRBV2
ASSGLVSGANVLT
>TRBJ1-2|TRBV18
ASSWGAGVNYGYT
>TRBJ1-4|TRBV5-1
ASSLSGQGGEKLF
>TRBJ2-5|TRBV10-2
ASSEPFKRGVAPQY
>TRBJ1-5|TRBV9
ASSKTGDYQPQH
>TRBJ2-5|TRBV6-6
ASSYDRAETQY
>TRBJ1-2|TRBV6-6
ASSYNSQGDGYT
>TRBJ2-2|TRBV11-2
ASSLSRDRKTGELF
>TRBJ1-2|TRBV6-5
ASRSTANYGYT
>TRBJ1-5|TRBV19
ASSPYNQPQH